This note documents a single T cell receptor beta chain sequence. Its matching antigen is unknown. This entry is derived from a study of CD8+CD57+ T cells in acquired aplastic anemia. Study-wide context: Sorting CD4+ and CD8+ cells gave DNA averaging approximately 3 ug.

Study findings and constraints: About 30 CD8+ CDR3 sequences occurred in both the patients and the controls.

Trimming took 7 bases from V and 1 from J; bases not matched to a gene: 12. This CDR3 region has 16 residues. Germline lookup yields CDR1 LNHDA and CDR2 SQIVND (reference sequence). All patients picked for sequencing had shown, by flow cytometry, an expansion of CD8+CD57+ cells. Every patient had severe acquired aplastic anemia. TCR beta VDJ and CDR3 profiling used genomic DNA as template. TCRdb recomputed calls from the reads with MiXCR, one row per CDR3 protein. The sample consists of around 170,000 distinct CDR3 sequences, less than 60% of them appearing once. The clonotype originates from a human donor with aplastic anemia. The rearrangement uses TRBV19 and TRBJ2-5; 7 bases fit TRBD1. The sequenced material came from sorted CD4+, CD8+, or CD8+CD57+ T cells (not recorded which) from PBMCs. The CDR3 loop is CASTSLGTDGQETQYF. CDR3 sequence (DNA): TGTGCCAGTACCTCTCTCGGGACAGACGGCCAAGAGACCCAGTACTTC. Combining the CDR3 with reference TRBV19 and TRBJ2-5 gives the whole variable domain DGGITQSPKYLFRKEGQNVTLSCEQNLNHDAMYWYRQDPGQGLRLIYYSQIVNDFQKGDIAEGYSVSREKKESFPLTVTSAQKNPTAFYLCASTSLGTDGQETQYFGPGTRLLVL.